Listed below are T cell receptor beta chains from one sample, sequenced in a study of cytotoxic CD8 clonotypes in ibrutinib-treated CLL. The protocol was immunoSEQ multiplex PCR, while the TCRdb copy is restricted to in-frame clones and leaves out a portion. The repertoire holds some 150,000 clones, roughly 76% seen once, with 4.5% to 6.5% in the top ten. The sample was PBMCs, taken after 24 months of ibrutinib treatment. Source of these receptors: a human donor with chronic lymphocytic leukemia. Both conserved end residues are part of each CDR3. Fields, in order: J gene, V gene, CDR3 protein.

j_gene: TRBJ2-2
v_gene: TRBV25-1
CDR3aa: CASTGGTGELFF

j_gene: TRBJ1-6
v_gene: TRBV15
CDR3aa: CATSTRQGGNSPLHF

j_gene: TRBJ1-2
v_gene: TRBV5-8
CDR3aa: CASSFQMDGYTF

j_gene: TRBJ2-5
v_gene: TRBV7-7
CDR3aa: CASSLRGGEDQYF

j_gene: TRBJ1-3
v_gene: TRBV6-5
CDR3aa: CASSSGPFSGNTIYF

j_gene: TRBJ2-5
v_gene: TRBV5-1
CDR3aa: CASSHRETQYF

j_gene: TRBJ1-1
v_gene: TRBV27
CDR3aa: CASSLWVSTEAFF

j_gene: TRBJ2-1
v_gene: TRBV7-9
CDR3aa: CASSLGSHNEQFF

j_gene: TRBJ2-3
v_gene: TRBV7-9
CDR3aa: CASSPLSGQGPDTQYF

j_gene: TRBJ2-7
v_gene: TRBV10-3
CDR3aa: CAISGGQSSYEQYF

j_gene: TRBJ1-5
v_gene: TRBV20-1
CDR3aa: CSAGTNQPQHF

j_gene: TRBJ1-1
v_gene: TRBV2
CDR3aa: CASRDTYTEAFF

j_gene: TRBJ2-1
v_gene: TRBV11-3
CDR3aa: CASSTNNHNEQFF

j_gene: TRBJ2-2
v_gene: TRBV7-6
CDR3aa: CASSSLRRTGTGELFF

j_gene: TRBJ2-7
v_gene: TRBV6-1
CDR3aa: CATGPWGVLEQYF

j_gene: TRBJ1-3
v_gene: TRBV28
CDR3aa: CASSLGDTIYF

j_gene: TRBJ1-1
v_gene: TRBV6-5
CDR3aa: CASSYGGTEAFF

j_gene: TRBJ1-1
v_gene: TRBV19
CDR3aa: CASSIEGTGRPEAFF

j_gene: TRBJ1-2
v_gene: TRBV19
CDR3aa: CASTQPGQGPGGYTF

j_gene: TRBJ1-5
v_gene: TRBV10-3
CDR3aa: CAISGPPGQPQHF

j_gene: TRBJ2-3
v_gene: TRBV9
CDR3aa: CASSSHSGRGADTQYF

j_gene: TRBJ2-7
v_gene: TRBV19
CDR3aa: CASSPPGVNYEQYF

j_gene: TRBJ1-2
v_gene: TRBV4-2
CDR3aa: CASSRLDSSYGYTF

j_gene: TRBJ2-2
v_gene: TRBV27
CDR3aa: CASSFWGRGGELFF

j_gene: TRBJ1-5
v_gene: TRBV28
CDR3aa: CASRPDRGLRNQPQHF

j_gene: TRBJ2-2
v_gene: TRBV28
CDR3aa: CASSLGSRGANTGELFF

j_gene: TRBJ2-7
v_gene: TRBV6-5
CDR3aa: CASSYGTSGRAYEQYF

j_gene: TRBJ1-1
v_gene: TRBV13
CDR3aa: CASSPTGPGGAFF

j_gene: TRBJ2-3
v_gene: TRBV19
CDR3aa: CASSPLAGGADTQYF

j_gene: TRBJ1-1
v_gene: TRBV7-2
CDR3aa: CASSLAGVNTEAFF

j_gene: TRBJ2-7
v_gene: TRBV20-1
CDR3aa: CSALGTYEQYF

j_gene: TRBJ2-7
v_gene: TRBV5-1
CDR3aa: CASSLDNHYEQYF

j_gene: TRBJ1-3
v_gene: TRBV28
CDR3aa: CASSLLGGPGNTIYF

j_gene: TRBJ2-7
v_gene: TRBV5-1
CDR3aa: CASSPGEGGPSYEQYF